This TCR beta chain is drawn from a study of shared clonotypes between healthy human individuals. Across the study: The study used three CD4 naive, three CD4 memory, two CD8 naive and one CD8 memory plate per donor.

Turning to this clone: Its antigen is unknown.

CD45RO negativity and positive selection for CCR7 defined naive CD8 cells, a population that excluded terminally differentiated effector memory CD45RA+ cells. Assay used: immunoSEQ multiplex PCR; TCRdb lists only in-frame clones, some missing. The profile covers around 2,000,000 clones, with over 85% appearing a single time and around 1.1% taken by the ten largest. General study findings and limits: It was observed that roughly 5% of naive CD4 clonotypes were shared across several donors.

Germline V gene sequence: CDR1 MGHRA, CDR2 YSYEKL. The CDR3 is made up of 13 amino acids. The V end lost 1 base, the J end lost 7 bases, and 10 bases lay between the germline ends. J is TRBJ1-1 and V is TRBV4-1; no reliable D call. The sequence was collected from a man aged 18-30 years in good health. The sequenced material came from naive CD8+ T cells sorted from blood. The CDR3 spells CASSQVWENEAFF. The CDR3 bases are TGCGCCAGCAGCCAAGTTTGGGAGAATGAAGCTTTCTTT.